The rows below give T cell receptor beta chains drawn from one sample of a study of human T cells and chemical hapten exposure. In TCRdb, the RACE reads were re-called with MiXCR into one record per CDR3 protein. The data show 45,000 or so distinct CDR3 sequences, with around 4.5% seen just once and around 5.8% held by the top ten. The sequenced sample consisted of whole blood. The source of these receptors is a human donor in good health. Some clones in this sample may be carry-over from other donors' samples. Each CDR3 is given with its conserved first and last residue. A D gene is named only where the DNA matches it firmly. Size is stated for part of the rows, as once, few or many counts, or as a class when the clone is expanded.

>TRBJ2-1|TRBV14|NA|TRBD2
TGTGCCAGCAGCCAAGCCCGAGGGCGGGGGGGGGCCCTTAGCTCCTACAATGAGCAGTTCTTC
CASSQARGRGGALSSYNEQFF
>TRBJ2-5|TRBV9|few|NA
TGTGCCAGCAGCTATCGAGGACACTATCAAGGGGAGACCCAGTACTTC
CASSYRGHYQGETQYF
>TRBJ2-1|TRBV7-9|few|TRBD2
TGTGCCAGCAGATTCCTTTCCGGGACTAGCGGGAATCCCGGCTATGAGCAGTTCTTC
CASRFLSGTSGNPGYEQFF
>TRBJ2-6|TRBV6-5|few|TRBD2
TGTGCCAGCAGTTACGCCCGAATCACTAGCGGGAGTTGGAGCTCTGGGGCCAACGTCCTGACTTTC
CASSYARITSGSWSSGANVLTF
>TRBJ2-3|TRBV6-5|many|NA
TGTGCCAGCAGAAGAGGAGATACGCAGTATTTT
CASRRGDTQYF
>TRBJ2-1|TRBV30|few|TRBD2
TGTGCCTGGACCGACGGGGCGGGAGGGGCCGATGAGCAGTTCTTC
CAWTDGAGGADEQFF
>TRBJ2-3|TRBV27|many|NA
TGTGCCAGCAGTTTGGGGGGCCCAGATGTAGATACGCAGTATTTT
CASSLGGPDVDTQYF
>TRBJ2-1|TRBV3-1|few|TRBD2
TGTGCCAGCAGCCAAGGGCCGGGACTAGCCCTCAATTTC
CASSQGPGLALNF
>TRBJ2-5|TRBV27|NA|TRBD2
TGTGCCAGCAGCCAACTAGCGGGAGCCGAGACCCAGTACTTC
CASSQLAGAETQYF
>TRBJ1-4|TRBV9|many|NA
TGTGCCAGCAGCCGAATGGGGGGTACCATAAATGAAAAACTGTTTTTT
CASSRMGGTINEKLFF
>TRBJ1-5|TRBV7-8|many|NA
TGTGCCAGCAGCTCTACTGGGGGGCGAAAGAATCAGCCCCAGCATTTT
CASSSTGGRKNQPQHF
>TRBJ2-1|TRBV29-1|few|TRBD2
TGCAGCGTTGGAGTTGGCGGGAGTTACAATGAGCAGTTCTTC
CSVGVGGSYNEQFF
>TRBJ2-1|TRBV3-1|NA|TRBD2
TGTGCCAGCAGCCCCCGACTAGCAGATTCCTACAATGAGCAGTTCTTC
CASSPRLADSYNEQFF
>TRBJ2-6|TRBV7-9|many|NA
TGTGCCAGCAGCTTAGCGCCGGGCACCGGTTTTGGGGCCAACGTCCTGACTTTC
CASSLAPGTGFGANVLTF
>TRBJ2-1|TRBV5-4|few|TRBD2
TGTGCCAGCAGCTTGTTGGGGCGTGGACTAGCGGATTACAATGAGCAGTTCTTC
CASSLLGRGLADYNEQFF
>TRBJ2-1|TRBV3-1|few|NA
TGTGCCAGCAGCCAAGTCGCTAGCTCCTACAATGAGCAGTTCTTC
CASSQVASSYNEQFF
>TRBJ1-1|TRBV29-1|many|NA
TGCAGCGCGTCGGATAACACTGAAGCTTTCTTT
CSASDNTEAFF
>TRBJ2-7|TRBV27|many|NA
TGTGCCAGCAGTGCTGGACAGAAGCAGTACTTC
CASSAGQKQYF
>TRBJ2-7|TRBV27|few|NA
TGTGCCAGCAGTTTGTTTTGGGGGCGCCCCTACGAGCAGTACTTC
CASSLFWGRPYEQYF
>TRBJ2-7|TRBV28|many|NA
TGTGCCAGCAGTTCCACGGTAGGCGAGCAGTACTTC
CASSSTVGEQYF
>TRBJ1-5|TRBV28|NA|TRBD1
TGTGCCAGCAGTCCGTTTACAGGGGCGGGGAATCAGCCCCAGCATTTT
CASSPFTGAGNQPQHF
>TRBJ1-1|TRBV29-1|many|NA
TGCAGCGTTGTATGGCAGGGGTCTAACACTGAAGCTTTCTTT
CSVVWQGSNTEAFF
>TRBJ2-4|TRBV9|many|TRBD2
TGTGCCAGCAGCGTAGAGTTAGCGGGGGCCAAAAACATTCAGTACTTC
CASSVELAGAKNIQYF
>TRBJ1-6|TRBV28|NA|NA
TGTGCCAGCAACGGACAGTATAATTCACCCCTCCACTTT
CASNGQYNSPLHF
>TRBJ2-5|TRBV29-1|many|NA
TGCAGCGTTGGGCTTCGGATGGCGGAGACCCAGTACTTC
CSVGLRMAETQYF
>TRBJ2-7|TRBV27|many|NA
TGTGCCAGCAGCGGAACAGGATCCTCCTACGAGCAGTACTTC
CASSGTGSSYEQYF
>TRBJ2-4|TRBV7-9|many|NA
TGTGCCAGCAGCTTAGCGCAAGGGTTAGCGGCCAAAAACATTCAGTACTTC
CASSLAQGLAAKNIQYF